This T cell receptor (beta chain) is from a study of T cells in Graves' hyperthyroidism and ophthalmopathy. The study's findings and limits: Model output signaled ophthalmopathy a median approximately 6.2 months ahead of onset. Stable hyperthyroidism was separated from ophthalmopathy by a model based on 13 V-J features.

This clonotype was observed many times. The antigen remains undetermined. Investigators excluded patients with uncontrolled infection, other autoimmune disease, pregnancy or lactation. The source of the PBMCs was around 10 ml of fresh peripheral blood. Amplification of TCR beta CDR3 regions was performed using RNA transcripts as template. A set of HTBI primers served as the primers for a first-round RT-PCR of the TCR CDR3. TCRdb used MiXCR to reprocess the multiplex PCR reads, holding one entry per CDR3 protein. The sample includes approximately 270,000 distinct CDR3 sequences, about 14% seen only once; the top ten take about an eighth. In germline, CDR1 is LNHDA, CDR2 SQIVND (reference sequence). The CDR3 length is 14 residues. Trimming stripped 4 bases from V and 0 bases from J, with 9 bases between.

The origin of this receptor is a woman in her thirties or forties with Graves' hyperthyroidism that later progressed to Graves' ophthalmopathy. Sequencing used blood. V gene TRBV19 combines with J gene TRBJ1-1; TRBD1 is a possible D gene (6 bases). The CDR3 region is CASSRTVMNTEAFF. CDR3 nucleotide sequence: TGTGCCAGTAGTAGGACAGTTATGAACACTGAAGCTTTCTTT.